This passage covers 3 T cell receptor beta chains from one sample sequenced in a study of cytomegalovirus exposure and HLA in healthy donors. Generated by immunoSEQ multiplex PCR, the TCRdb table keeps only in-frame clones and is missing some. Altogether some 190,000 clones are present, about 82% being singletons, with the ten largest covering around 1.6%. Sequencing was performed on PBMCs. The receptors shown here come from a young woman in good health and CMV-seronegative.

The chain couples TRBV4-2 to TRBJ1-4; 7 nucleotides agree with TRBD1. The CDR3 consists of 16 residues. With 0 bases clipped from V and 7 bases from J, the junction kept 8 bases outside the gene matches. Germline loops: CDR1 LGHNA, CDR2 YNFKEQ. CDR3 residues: CASSQEGGQLREKLFF. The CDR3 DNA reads TGTGCCAGCAGCCAAGAGGGGGGACAGCTGCGTGAAAAACTGTTTTTT.

As DNA, the CDR3 is TGTGCCATCAGTGAGCCCGGCAGGGGGCCTGGAAACACCATATATTTT. Translation gives CAISEPGRGPGNTIYF. The chain is built from TRBV10-3 and TRBJ1-3; 8 bases align to TRBD1. Germline loops: CDR1 ENHRY, CDR2 SYGVKD. There are 16 residues in the CDR3. After removal of 2 bases from V and 2 bases from J, the junction contained 5 bases not matched to a gene.

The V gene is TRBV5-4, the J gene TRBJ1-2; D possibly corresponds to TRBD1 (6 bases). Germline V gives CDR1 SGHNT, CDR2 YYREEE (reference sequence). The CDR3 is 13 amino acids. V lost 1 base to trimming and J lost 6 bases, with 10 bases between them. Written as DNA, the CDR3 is TGTGCCAGCAGCTTGAGAGGGGGTCATGGCTACACCTTC. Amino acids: CASSLRGGHGYTF.